This T cell receptor beta chain was identified during a study of T cell responses to AZD1222 COVID-19 vaccine. In regard to this clone: Its antigen remains unidentified.

Clones were read by immunoSEQ multiplex PCR, and TCRdb kept only the in-frame ones, dropping some. The profile shows fewer than 90,000 clones, approximately 91% of them singletons. This CDR3 contains 16 residues. The V end lost 0 bases, the J end lost 7 bases, and 16 bases lay between the germline ends. Germline V gene lookup returns CDR1 KGHSH and CDR2 LQKENI. Findings and limits, study-wide: White British people made up most donors, females outnumbered males, and clonal diversity was possibly underestimated. Only five or six individuals given AZD1222 were seropositive at baseline.

Here the sequenced sample was peripheral blood, taken on day 0 of AZD1222 vaccination. This rearrangement joins TRBV18 to TRBJ2-1; a possible D gene is TRBD2 (6 bases). This receptor was identified in an adult in good health. The DNA of the CDR3 is TGTGCCAGCTCACCACCTAGCGGAGAGAGCCAAAATGAGCAGTTCTTC. Protein sequence: CASSPPSGESQNEQFF.